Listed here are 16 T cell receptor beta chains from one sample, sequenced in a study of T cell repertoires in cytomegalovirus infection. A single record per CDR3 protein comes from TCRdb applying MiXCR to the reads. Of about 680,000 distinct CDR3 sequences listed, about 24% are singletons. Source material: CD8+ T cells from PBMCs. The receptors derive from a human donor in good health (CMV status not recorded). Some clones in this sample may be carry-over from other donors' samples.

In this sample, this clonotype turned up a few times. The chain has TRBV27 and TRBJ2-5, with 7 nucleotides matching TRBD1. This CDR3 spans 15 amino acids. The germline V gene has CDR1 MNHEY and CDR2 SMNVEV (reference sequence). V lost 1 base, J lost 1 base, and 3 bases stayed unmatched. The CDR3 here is CASSLWGQIQETQYF. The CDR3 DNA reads TGTGCCAGCAGTTTATGGGGACAGATCCAAGAGACCCAGTACTTC.

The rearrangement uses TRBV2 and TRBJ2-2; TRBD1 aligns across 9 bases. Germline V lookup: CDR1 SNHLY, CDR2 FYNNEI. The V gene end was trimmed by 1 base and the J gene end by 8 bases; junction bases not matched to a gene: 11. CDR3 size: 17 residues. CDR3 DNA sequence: TGTGCCAGCAGTGAAGACGCCGGGACAGGGATGACGGGGGAGCTGTTTTTT. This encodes CASSEDAGTGMTGELFF.

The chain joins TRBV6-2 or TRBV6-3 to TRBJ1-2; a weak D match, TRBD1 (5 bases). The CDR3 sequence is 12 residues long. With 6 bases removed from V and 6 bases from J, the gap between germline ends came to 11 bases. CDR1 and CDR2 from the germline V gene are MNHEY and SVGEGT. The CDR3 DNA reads TGTGCCAGCAGCCTAGACAGTGATGGCTACACCTTC. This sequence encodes CASSLDSDGYTF.

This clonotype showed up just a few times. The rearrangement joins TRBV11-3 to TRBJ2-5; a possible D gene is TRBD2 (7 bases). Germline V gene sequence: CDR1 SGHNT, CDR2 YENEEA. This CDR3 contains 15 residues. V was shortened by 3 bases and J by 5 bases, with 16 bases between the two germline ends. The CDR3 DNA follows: TGTGCCAGCAGCTTTTGGGGGGGGGCAGTGGAGACCCAGTACTTC. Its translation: CASSFWGGAVETQYF.

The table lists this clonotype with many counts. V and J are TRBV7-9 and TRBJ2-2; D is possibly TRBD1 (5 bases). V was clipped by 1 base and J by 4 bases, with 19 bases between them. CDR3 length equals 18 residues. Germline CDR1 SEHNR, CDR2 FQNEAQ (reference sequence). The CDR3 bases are TGTGCCAGCAGCTTAGGGGTGACAGTCGTTCTCAGCACCGGGGAGCTGTTTTTT. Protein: CASSLGVTVVLSTGELFF.

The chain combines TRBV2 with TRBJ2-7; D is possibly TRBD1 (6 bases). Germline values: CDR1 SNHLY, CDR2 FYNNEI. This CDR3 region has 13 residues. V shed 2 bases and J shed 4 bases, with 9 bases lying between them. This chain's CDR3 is CASSENRDYEQYV. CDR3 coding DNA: TGTGCCAGCAGTGAAAACAGGGATTACGAGCAGTACGTC.

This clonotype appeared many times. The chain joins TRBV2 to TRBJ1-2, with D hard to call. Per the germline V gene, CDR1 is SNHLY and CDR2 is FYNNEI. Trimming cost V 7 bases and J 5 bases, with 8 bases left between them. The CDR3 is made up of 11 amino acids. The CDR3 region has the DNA TGTGCCAGCAATAGCGGGTATGGCTACACCTTC. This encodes CASNSGYGYTF.

CDR3 sequence: CSVELGGDGFF. The DNA of the CDR3 is TGCAGCGTTGAATTAGGGGGCGATGGATTCTTC. V usage is TRBV29-1 and J usage is TRBJ2-1; TRBD1 matches 7 bases. The CDR3 totals 11 residues. The germline gives CDR1 SQVTM, CDR2 ANQGSEA. Trimming cost V 2 bases and J 16 bases; bases outside gene matches: 8.

The CDR3 loop reads CASRTRGTSGYEQYV. The DNA of the CDR3 is TGTGCCAGCAGAACGAGGGGGACATCAGGCTACGAGCAGTACGTC. This rearrangement joins TRBV6-2 or TRBV6-3 to TRBJ2-7; weak D call: TRBD1 (6 bases). V lost 6 bases to trimming and J lost 3 bases, with 18 bases between them. CDR3 length: 15 amino acids. Germline CDR1 MNHEY, CDR2 SVGEGT.

The CDR3 sequence is CASSLGWGYEQYF. CDR3 nucleotide sequence: TGTGCCAGCAGCTTGGGATGGGGATACGAGCAGTACTTC. The rearrangement joins TRBV13 to TRBJ2-7; D unclear. V was trimmed by 3 bases and J by 4 bases, leaving 10 bases between them. CDR1 is PRHDT and CDR2 is FYEKMQ in the germline V gene (reference sequence). The CDR3 is 13 residues long.

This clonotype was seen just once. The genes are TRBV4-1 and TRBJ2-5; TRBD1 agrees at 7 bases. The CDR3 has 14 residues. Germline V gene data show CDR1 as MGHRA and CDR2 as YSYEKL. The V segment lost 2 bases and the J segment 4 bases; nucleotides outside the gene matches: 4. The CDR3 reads CASSQSTGRETQYF. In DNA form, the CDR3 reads TGCGCCAGCAGCCAATCGACAGGGAGAGAGACCCAGTACTTC.

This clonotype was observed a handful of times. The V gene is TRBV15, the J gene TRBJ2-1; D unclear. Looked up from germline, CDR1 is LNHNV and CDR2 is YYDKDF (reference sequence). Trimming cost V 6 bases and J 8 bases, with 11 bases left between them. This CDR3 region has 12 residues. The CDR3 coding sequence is TGTGCCACCAGTACCCTGGGGTATGAGCAGTTCTTC. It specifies CATSTLGYEQFF.

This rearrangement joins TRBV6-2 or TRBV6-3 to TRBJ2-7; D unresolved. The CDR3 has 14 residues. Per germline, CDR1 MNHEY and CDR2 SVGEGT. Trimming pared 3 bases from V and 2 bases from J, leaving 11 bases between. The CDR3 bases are TGTGCCAGCAGTTATTCCGGCAGAGCCTACGAGCAGTACGTC. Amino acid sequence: CASSYSGRAYEQYV.

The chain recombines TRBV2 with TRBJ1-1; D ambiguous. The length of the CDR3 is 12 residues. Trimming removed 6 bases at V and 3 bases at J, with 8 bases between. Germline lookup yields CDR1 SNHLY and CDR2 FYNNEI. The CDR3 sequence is CASSNVYTEAFF. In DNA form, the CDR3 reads TGTGCCAGCAGCAATGTTTACACTGAAGCTTTCTTT.

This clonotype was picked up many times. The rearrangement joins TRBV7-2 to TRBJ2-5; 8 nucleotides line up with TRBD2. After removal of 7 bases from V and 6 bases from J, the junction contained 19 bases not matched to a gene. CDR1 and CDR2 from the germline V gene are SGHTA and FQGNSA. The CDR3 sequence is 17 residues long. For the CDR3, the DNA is TGTGCCAGCACCCCCCTTGGGGAAGCGGGGGTGCGTAAGACCCAGTACTTC. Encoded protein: CASTPLGEAGVRKTQYF.

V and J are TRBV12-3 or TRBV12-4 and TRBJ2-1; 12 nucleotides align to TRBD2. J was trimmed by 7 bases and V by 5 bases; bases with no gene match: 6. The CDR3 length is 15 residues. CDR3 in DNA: TGTGCCAGCAGTCTTCTAGCGGGGGGGACAAATGAGCAGTTCTTC. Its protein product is CASSLLAGGTNEQFF.